This is a list of T cell receptor beta chains from one sample in a study of T cell responses to AZD1222 COVID-19 vaccine. Some clones are missing from TCRdb's copy, which holds only in-frame ones; the method was immunoSEQ multiplex PCR. The sample lists 100,000 to 150,000 clones, 88% occurring once. Sequencing used peripheral blood, obtained on day 0 of AZD1222 vaccination. These receptors were taken from an adult in good health. Both conserved end residues are part of each CDR3. The D gene is left open where the match is weak. Clone size is stated in some rows and not others, as once, few, many or a class when expanded.

v_call	j_call	d_call	clone_size	cdr3_aa	cdr3_nt
TRBV10-2	TRBJ1-6	TRBD1	-	CASSVGQSNSPLHF	TGCGCCAGCAGTGTGGGACAGTCAAATTCACCCCTCCACTTT
TRBV30	TRBJ1-5	-	-	CAWSVGTSSNQPQHF	TGTGCCTGGAGTGTAGGTACCAGCAGCAATCAGCCCCAGCATTTT
TRBV18	TRBJ1-4	-	-	CASSPPSGGATNEKLFF	TGTGCCAGCTCACCACCATCCGGGGGGGCAACTAATGAAAAACTGTTTTTT
TRBV2	TRBJ2-1	TRBD1	-	CASRRYPGQGSYNEQFF	TGTGCCAGCAGGAGGTATCCGGGACAGGGGTCCTACAATGAGCAGTTCTTC
TRBV28	TRBJ1-5	-	-	CASSLDPPSQPQHF	TGTGCCAGCAGTTTAGACCCTCCAAGTCAGCCCCAGCATTTT
TRBV28	TRBJ2-5	TRBD2	-	CASSRLAGGPTQETQYF	TGTGCCAGCAGTCGTCTAGCGGGGGGGCCCACACAAGAGACCCAGTACTTC
TRBV6-5	TRBJ1-2	-	-	CASSYGGSNYGYTF	TGTGCCAGCAGTTACGGGGGGAGTAACTATGGCTACACCTTC
TRBV6-1	TRBJ1-6	-	-	CASSLTGRNSPLHF	TGTGCCAGCAGCTTAACAGGTCGTAATTCACCCCTCCACTTT
TRBV19	TRBJ2-6	-	-	CASSMTGSSGANVLTF	TGTGCCAGTAGTATGACAGGCTCCTCTGGGGCCAACGTCCTGACTTTC
TRBV3-1/TRBV3-2	TRBJ2-1	-	-	CASSQEGWGNEQFF	TGTGCCAGCAGCCAAGAGGGATGGGGGAATGAGCAGTTCTTC
TRBV7-9	TRBJ1-1	-	once	CASSNRVRSATEAFF	TGTGCCAGCAGCAATAGGGTCAGGTCGGCGACTGAAGCTTTCTTT
TRBV3-1/TRBV3-2	TRBJ2-5	TRBD1	-	CASRDRGREETQYF	TGTGCCAGCAGGGACAGGGGGCGAGAAGAGACCCAGTACTTC
TRBV5-4	TRBJ1-1	-	few	CASSLLGEVEAFF	TGTGCCAGCAGCTTGTTGGGGGAGGTCGAAGCTTTCTTT